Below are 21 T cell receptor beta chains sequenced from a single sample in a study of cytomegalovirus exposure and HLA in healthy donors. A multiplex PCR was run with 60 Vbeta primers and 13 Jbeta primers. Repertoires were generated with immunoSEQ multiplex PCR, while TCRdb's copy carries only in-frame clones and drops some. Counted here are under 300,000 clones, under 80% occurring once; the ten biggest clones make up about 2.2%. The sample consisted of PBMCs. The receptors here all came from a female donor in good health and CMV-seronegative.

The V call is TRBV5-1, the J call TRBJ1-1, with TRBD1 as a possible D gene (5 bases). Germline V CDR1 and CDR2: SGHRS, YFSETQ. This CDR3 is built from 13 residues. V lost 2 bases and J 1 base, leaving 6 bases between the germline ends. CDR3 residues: CASSFGANTEAFF. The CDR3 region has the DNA TGCGCCAGCAGCTTTGGGGCGAACACTGAAGCTTTCTTT.

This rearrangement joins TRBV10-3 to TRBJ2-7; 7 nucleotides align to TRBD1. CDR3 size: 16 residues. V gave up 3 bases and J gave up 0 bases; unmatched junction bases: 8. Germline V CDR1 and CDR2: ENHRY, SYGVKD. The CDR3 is CAISEQQGLSSYEQYF. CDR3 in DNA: TGTGCCATCAGTGAACAACAGGGGCTAAGCTCCTACGAGCAGTACTTC.

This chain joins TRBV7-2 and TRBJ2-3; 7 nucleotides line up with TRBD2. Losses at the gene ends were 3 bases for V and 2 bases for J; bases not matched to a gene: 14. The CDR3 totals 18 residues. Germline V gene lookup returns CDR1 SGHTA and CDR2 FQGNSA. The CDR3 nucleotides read TGTGCCAGCAGCTTCCCCTCTATGGCGGGGGTGCACACAGATACGCAGTATTTT. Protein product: CASSFPSMAGVHTDTQYF.

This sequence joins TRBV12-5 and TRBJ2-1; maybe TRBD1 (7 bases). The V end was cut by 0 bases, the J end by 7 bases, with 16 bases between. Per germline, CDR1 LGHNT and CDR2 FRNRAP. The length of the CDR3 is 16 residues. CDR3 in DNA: TGTGCTAGTGGTTTGGTATTACAGGGGAGCGGGAATGAGCAGTTCTTC. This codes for CASGLVLQGSGNEQFF.

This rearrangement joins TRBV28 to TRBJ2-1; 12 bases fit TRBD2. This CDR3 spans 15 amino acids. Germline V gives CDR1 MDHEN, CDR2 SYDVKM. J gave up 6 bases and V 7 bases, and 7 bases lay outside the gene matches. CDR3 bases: TGTGCCAGCATCGCCCAGACTAGCGGGAGCAATGAGCAGTTCTTC. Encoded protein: CASIAQTSGSNEQFF.

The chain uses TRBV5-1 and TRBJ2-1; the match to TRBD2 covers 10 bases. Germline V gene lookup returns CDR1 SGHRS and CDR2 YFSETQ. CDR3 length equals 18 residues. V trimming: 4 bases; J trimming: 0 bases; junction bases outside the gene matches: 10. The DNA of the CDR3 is TGCGCCAGCAGCCAGTATTTGTCTAGCGGGAGCTCCTACAATGAGCAGTTCTTC. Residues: CASSQYLSSGSSYNEQFF.

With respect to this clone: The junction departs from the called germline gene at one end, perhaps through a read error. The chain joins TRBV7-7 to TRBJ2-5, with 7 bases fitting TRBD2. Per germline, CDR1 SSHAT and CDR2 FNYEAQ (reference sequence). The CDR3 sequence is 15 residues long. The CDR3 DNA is TGTGCTAGCAGCTTAGTGGCGGGACTAAGGGAGACCCAGTACTTC. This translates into CASSLVAGLRETQYF.

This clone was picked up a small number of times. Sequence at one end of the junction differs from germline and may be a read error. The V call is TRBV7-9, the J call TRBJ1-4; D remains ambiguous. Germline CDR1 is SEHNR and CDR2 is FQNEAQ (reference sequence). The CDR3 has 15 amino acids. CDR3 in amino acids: CSSSLGSSPGEKLFF. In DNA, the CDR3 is TGTTCCAGCAGCTTGGGGTCTTCCCCGGGGGAAAAACTGTTTTTT.

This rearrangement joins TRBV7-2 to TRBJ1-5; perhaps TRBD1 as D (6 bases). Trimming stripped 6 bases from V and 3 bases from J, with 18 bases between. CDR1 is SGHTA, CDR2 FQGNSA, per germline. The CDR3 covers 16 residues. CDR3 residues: CASSSGGGQDNQPQHF. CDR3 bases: TGTGCCAGCAGTTCAGGCGGGGGGCAGGACAATCAGCCCCAGCATTTT.

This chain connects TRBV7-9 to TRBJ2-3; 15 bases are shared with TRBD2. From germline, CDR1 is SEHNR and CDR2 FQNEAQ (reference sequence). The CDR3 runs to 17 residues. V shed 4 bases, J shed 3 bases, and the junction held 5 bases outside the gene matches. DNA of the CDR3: TGTGCCAGCAGCTCACGGACTAGCGGGAGGGGGACAGATACGCAGTATTTT. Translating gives CASSSRTSGRGTDTQYF.

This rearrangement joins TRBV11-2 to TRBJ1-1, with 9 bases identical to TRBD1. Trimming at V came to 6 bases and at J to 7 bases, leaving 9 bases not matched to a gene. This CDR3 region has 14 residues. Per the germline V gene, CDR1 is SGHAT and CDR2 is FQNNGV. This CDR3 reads CASRPDRGFGEAFF. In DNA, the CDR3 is TGTGCCAGCAGACCGGACAGGGGTTTTGGTGAAGCTTTCTTT.

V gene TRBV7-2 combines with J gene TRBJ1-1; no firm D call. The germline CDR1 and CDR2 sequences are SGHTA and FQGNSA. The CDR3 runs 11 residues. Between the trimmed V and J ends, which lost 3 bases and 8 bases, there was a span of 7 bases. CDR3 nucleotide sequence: TGTGCCAGCAGCTTTGGCGGGGAAGCTTTCTTT. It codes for CASSFGGEAFF.

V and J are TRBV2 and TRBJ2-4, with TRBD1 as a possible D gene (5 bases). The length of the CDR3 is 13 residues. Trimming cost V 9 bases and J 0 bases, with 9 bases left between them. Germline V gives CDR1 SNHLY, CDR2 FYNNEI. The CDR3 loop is CASATVAKNIQYF. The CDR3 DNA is TGTGCCAGTGCGACAGTAGCCAAAAACATTCAGTACTTC.

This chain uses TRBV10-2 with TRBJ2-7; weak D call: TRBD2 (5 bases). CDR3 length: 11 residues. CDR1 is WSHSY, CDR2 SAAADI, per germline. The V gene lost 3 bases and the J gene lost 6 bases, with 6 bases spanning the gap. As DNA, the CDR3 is TGCGCCAGCAGTGACCTAGCCGAGCAGTACTTC. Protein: CASSDLAEQYF.

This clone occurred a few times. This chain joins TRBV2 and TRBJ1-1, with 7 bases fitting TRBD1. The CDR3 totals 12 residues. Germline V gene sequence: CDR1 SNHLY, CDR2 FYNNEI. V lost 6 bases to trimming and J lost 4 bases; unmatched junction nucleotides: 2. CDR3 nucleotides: TGTGCCAGCAGCGGGACAGCCACTGAAGCTTTCTTT. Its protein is CASSGTATEAFF.

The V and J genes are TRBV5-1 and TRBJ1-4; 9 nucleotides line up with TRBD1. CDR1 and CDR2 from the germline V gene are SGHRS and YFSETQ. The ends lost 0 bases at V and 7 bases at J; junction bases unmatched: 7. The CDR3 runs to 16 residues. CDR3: CASSLAGTGSGEKLFF. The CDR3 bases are TGCGCCAGCAGCTTGGCCGGGACAGGGTCGGGTGAAAAACTGTTTTTT.

The CDR3 spells CASSSGGISTDTQYF. The CDR3 DNA reads as TGTGCCAGCAGTTCAGGGGGGATTAGCACAGATACGCAGTATTTT. The chain recombines TRBV28 with TRBJ2-3, with a possible D match to TRBD1 (7 bases). The CDR3 spans 15 residues. Germline V gene lookup returns CDR1 MDHEN and CDR2 SYDVKM. Trimming pared 4 bases from V and 0 bases from J, leaving 11 bases between.

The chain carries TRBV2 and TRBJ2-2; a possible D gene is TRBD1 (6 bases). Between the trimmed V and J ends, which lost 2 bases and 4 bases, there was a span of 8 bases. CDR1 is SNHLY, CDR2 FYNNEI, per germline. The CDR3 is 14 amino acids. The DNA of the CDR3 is TGTGCCAGCAGTGAACAGGGGAGCACCGGGGAGCTGTTTTTT. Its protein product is CASSEQGSTGELFF.

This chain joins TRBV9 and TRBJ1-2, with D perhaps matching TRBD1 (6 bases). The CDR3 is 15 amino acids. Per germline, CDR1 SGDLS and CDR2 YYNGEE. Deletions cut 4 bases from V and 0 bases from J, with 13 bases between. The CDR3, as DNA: TGTGCCAGCAGCTTCCGGGACATATCTAACTATGGCTACACCTTC. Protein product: CASSFRDISNYGYTF.

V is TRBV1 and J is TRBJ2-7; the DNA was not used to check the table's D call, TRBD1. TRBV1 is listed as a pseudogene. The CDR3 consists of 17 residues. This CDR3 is CTSSQGITSSTNYEQYF. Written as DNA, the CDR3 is TGCACCAGCAGCCAAGGTATTACATCCAGTACGAATTACGAGCAGTACTTC.

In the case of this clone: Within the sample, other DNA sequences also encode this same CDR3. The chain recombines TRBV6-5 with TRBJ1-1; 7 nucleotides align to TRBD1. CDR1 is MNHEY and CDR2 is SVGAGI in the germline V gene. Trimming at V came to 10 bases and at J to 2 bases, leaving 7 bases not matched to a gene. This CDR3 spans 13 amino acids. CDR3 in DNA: TGTGCCACCCTCGGACAGGTCAACACTGAAGCTTTCTTT. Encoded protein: CATLGQVNTEAFF.